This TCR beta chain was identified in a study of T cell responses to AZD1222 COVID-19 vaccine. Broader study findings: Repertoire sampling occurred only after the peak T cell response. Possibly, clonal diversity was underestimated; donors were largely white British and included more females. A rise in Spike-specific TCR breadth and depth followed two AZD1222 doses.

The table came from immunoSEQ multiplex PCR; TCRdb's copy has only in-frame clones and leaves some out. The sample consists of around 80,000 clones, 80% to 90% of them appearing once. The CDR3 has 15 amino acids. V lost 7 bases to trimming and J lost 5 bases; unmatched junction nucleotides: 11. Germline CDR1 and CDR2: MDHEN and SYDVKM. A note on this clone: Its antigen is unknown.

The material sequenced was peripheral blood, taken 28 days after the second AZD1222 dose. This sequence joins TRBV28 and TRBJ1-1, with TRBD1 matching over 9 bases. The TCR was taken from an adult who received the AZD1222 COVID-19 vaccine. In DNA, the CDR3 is TGTGCCAGCACTGCCCGGGGACAGGGTAGGACTGAAGCTTTCTTT. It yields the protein CASTARGQGRTEAFF.